This T cell receptor beta chain was sequenced during a study of cytomegalovirus exposure and HLA in healthy donors. Regarding the study as a whole: Among TCR beta chains of equal frequency, HLA-associated ones were more clonally expanded in a later analysis.

Germline V CDR1 and CDR2: MDHEN, SYDVKM. The J segment lost 11 bases and the V segment lost 11 bases, leaving 11 bases of the junction unmatched. This CDR3 has 12 amino acids. PCR primers comprised 60 Vbeta and 13 Jbeta primers. The table came from immunoSEQ multiplex PCR; TCRdb's copy has only in-frame clones and leaves some out. This sample's table has approximately 120,000 clones. Notes on this clone: Its antigen is currently unknown.

The sample comprised PBMCs. This clonotype originated in an older woman in good health and CMV-seronegative. The J gene is TRBJ1-1, the V gene TRBV28, with 10 bases lining up with TRBD1. The CDR3: CAVGTGTGVAFF. The CDR3 region has the DNA TGTGCCGTTGGAACCGGGACAGGGGTCGCTTTCTTT.